The rows below give T cell receptor beta chains drawn from one sample of a study of response to subunit inactivated influenza vaccine. TCRdb re-derived calls from the RT-PCR reads in MiXCR, one entry per CDR3 protein. The table has hundreds of thousands of distinct CDR3 sequences, approximately 10% seen once. Separately, the same data were catalogued under a study of T cells expressing NK-cell markers.

The sample consisted of PBMCs from blood, taken on the day of vaccination. These receptors were taken from a man between 50 and 59 years old who received an inactivated influenza vaccine. CDR3s include the opening cysteine and the closing phenylalanine or tryptophan. D genes are given only for firm matches.

j_call | v_call | d_call | cdr3_aa
TRBJ2-1 | TRBV27 | . | CASSFWRPQSEQFF
TRBJ2-7 | TRBV20-1 | TRBD1 | CSARRTGYEQYF
TRBJ2-3 | TRBV2 | TRBD2 | CASRPGLAATDTQYF
TRBJ1-2 | TRBV28 | TRBD1 | CASSTTGTGAWSYGYTF
TRBJ2-3 | TRBV12-5 | . | CASASGAGRLISSTDTQYF
TRBJ2-1 | TRBV20-1 | . | CSARDWSINEQFF
TRBJ2-7 | TRBV3-1 | . | CASSQDWRTQYF
TRBJ2-3 | TRBV7-2 | TRBD2 | CASSGTSGGATDTQYF
TRBJ2-2 | TRBV2 | TRBD1 | CASRAGTGVTGELFF
TRBJ2-1 | TRBV12-3/TRBV12-4 | . | CASSFRGAWVYNEQFF
TRBJ2-5 | TRBV7-9 | . | CASSLGSQETQYF
TRBJ1-3 | TRBV2 | . | CASSEVTGGNTIYF
TRBJ2-1 | TRBV4-2 | TRBD2 | CASSQERGYYNEQFF
TRBJ2-3 | TRBV5-1 | TRBD1 | CASSLDRGLPSSDTQYF
TRBJ2-7 | TRBV7-9 | . | CASRRGTTAYEQYF
TRBJ2-5 | TRBV6-1 | . | CASSEVARTRLLTQYF
TRBJ2-7 | TRBV3-1 | TRBD1 | CASSAGTGEYQQYF
TRBJ2-7 | TRBV7-2 | TRBD1 | CASSLALDRRNLYF
TRBJ1-3 | TRBV7-9 | . | CASSPGGTIYF
TRBJ2-7 | TRBV11-2 | TRBD1 | CASRTRDRVVDEQYF
TRBJ2-7 | TRBV2 | TRBD2 | CASSTTGTTAYEQYF
TRBJ2-5 | TRBV6-1 | TRBD1 | CASSETGGLGETQYF
TRBJ2-1 | TRBV7-2 | TRBD1 | CASSFRRTGIEQFF
TRBJ2-7 | TRBV7-2 | . | CASTVAGPYEQYF
TRBJ2-5 | TRBV21-1 | . | CASSKSIRGPQETQYF
TRBJ1-1 | TRBV6-1 | . | CASYPSGGSAEAFF
TRBJ1-2 | TRBV5-5 | . | CASSLEATRGYTF
TRBJ1-1 | TRBV3-1 | . | CASSQSGYKKAVNTEAFF